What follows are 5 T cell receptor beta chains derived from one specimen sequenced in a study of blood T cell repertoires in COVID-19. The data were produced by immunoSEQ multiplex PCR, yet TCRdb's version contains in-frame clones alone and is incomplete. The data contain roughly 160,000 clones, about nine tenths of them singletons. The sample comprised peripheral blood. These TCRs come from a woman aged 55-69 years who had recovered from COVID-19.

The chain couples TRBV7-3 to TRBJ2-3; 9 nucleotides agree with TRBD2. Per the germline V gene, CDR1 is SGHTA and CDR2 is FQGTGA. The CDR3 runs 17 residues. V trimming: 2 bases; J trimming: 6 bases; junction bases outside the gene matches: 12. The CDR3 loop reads CASSLLPKSGGTDTQYF. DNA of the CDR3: TGTGCCAGCAGCTTACTCCCCAAAAGCGGGGGGACGGATACGCAGTATTTT.

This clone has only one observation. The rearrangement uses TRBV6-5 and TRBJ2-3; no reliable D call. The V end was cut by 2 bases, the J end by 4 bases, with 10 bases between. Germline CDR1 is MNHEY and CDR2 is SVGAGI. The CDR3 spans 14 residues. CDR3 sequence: CASSYTRPPDTQYF. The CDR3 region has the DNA TGTGCCAGCAGTTACACTCGTCCCCCAGATACGCAGTATTTT.

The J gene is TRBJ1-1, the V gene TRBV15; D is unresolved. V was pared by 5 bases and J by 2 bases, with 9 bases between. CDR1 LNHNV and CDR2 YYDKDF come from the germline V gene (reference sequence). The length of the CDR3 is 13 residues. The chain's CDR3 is CATSPRGNTEAFF. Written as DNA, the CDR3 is TGTGCCACCAGCCCTCGAGGTAACACTGAAGCTTTCTTT. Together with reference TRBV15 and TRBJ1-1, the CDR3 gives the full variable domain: DAMVIQNPRYQVTQFGKPVTLSCSQTLNHNVMYWYQQKSSQAPKLLFHYYDKDFNNEADTPDNFQSRRPNTSFCFLDIRSPGLGDTAMYLCATSPRGNTEAFFGQGTRLTVV.

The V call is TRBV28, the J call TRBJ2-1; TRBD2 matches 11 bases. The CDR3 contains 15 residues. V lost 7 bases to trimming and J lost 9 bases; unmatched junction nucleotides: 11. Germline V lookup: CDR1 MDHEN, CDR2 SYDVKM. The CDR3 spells CASIPYGLAGSEQFF. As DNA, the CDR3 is TGTGCCAGCATTCCTTATGGACTAGCGGGCTCTGAGCAGTTCTTC.

This chain's CDR3 is CATSADSLDGYTF. In DNA, the CDR3 is TGTGCCACCAGCGCGGACAGCCTAGATGGCTACACCTTC. The chain recombines TRBV24-1 with TRBJ1-2; possible D gene TRBD1, 6 bases. From germline, CDR1 is KGHDR and CDR2 SFDVKD. Trimming stripped 7 bases from V and 6 bases from J, with 14 bases between. The CDR3 is 13 residues long.